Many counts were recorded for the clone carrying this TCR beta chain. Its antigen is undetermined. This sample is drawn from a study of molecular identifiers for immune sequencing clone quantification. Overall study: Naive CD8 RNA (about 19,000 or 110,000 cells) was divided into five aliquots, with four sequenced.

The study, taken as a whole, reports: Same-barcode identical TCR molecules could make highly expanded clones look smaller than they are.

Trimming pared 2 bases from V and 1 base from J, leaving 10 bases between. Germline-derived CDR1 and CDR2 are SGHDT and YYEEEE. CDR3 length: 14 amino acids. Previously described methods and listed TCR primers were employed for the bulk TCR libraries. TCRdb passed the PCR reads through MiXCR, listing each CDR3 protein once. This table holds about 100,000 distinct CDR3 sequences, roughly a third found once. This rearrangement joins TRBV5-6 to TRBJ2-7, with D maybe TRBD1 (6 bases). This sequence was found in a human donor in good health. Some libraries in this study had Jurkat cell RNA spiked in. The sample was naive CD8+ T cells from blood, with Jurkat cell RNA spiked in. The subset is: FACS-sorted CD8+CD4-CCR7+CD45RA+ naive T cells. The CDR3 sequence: CASSFRGRSYEQYF. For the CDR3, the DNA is TGTGCCAGCAGCTTCAGGGGCAGGTCCTACGAGCAGTACTTC.